The sequence of this TCR beta chain was determined in a study of blood T cell repertoires in COVID-19. Overall study context: From the United States, Italy and Spain came samples of acute and convalescent COVID-19. T cells, B-cell-depleted T cells, or PBMCs provided the cDNA or gDNA that served as material.

In the original workflow: Researchers report that nucleated cell counts were estimated from reference gene primer amplification. The method was immunoSEQ multiplex PCR; TCRdb's version includes in-frame clones alone and lacks a portion of them. V and J calls and clone size are given by that table; D and trimming were obtained from the DNA. The sample has under 110,000 clones, over 70% seen once. This clone was observed at least ten times. This clonotype was sampled from a human donor with acute or convalescent COVID-19. The donor label of this sample is uncertain. What was sequenced was peripheral blood.

The CDR3 reads CASSQESGTDLDDTEAFF. In DNA form, the CDR3 reads TGTGCCAGCAGCCAAGAATCCGGGACAGATCTCGACGACACTGAAGCTTTCTTT. The chain recombines TRBV3-1 (or the pseudogene TRBV3-2) with TRBJ1-1; 7 bases are a match to TRBD1. The CDR3 runs 18 residues. Germline V lookup: CDR1 LGHDT, CDR2 YNNKEL (reference sequence). V shed 0 bases, J shed 3 bases, and the junction held 13 bases outside the gene matches.